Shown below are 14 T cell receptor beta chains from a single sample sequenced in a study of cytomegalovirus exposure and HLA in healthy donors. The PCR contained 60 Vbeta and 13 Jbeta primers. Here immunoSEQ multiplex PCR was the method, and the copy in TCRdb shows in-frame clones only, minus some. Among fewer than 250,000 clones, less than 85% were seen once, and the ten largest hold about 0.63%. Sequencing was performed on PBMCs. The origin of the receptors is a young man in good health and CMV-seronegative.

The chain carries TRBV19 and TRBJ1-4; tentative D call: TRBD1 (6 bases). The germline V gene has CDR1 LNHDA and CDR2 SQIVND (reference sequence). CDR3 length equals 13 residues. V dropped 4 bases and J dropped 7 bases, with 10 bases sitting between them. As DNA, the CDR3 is TGTGCCAGTAGTACAGGGGCGAGTGAAAAACTGTTTTTT. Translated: CASSTGASEKLFF. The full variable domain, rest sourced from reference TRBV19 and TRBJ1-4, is DGGITQSPKYLFRKEGQNVTLSCEQNLNHDAMYWYRQDPGQGLRLIYYSQIVNDFQKGDIAEGYSVSREKKESFPLTVTSAQKNPTAFYLCASSTGASEKLFFGSGTQLSVL.

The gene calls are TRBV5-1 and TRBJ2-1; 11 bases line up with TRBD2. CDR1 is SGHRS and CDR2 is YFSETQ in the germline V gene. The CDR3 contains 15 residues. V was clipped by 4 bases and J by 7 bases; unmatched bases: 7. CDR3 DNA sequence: TGCGCCAGCAGCGTCGGACTAGCGGGTCCTAATGAGCAGTTCTTC. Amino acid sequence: CASSVGLAGPNEQFF.

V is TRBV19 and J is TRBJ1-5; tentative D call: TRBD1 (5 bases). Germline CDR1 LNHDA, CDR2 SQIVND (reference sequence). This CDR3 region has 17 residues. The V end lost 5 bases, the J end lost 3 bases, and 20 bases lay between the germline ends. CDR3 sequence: CASSVSSGVVNNQPQHF. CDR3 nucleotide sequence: TGTGCCAGTAGTGTCTCTTCGGGGGTAGTCAACAATCAGCCCCAGCATTTT.

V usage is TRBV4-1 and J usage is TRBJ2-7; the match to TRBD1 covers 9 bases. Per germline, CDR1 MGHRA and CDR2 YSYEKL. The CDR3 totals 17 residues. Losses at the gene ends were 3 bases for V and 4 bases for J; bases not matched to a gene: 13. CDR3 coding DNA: TGCGCCAGCAGCCACGCTCCGGGACAGGGTTCGTTTTACGAGCAGTACTTC. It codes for CASSHAPGQGSFYEQYF.

The CDR3 loop reads CASSLQGRSGYTF. CDR3 nucleotides: TGTGCCAGCAGTTTACAGGGGCGAAGTGGCTACACCTTC. The J gene is TRBJ1-2, the V gene TRBV28; D might be TRBD1 (6 bases). The germline V gene has CDR1 MDHEN and CDR2 SYDVKM. Trimming cost V 2 bases and J 7 bases, with 11 bases left between them. This CDR3 is 13 amino acids long.

In DNA form, the CDR3 reads TGTGCCAGCAGTTCACCGGGACTAAATTACGAGCAGTACTTC. It is translated as CASSSPGLNYEQYF. The genes are TRBV27 and TRBJ2-7; 7 bases are a match to TRBD2. Per the germline V gene, CDR1 is MNHEY and CDR2 is SMNVEV (reference sequence). This CDR3 comprises 14 residues. After removal of 4 bases from V and 4 bases from J, the junction contained 7 bases not matched to a gene.

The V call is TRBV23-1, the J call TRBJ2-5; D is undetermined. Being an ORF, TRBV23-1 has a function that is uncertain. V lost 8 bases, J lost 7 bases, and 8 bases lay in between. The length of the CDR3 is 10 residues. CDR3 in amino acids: CASRSGTQYF. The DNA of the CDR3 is TGCGCCAGCCGTTCGGGGACCCAGTACTTC.

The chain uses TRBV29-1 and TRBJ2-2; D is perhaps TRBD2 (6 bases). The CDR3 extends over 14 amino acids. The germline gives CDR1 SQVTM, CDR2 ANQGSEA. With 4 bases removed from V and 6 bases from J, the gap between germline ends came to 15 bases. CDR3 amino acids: CSVAVGGVSGELFF. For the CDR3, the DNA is TGCAGCGTTGCGGTGGGGGGAGTCTCCGGGGAGCTGTTTTTT.

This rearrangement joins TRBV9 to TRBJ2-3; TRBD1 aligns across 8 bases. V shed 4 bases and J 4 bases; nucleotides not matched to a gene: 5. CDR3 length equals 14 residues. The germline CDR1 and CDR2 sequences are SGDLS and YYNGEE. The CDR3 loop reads CASSPPGGADTQYF. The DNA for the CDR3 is TGTGCCAGCAGCCCCCCAGGGGGCGCAGATACGCAGTATTTT.

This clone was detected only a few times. The chain's CDR3 is CASSDGSGGTDTQYF. For the CDR3, the DNA is TGTGCCAGCAGTGATGGAAGCGGGGGCACAGATACGCAGTATTTT. This chain joins TRBV6-4 and TRBJ2-3; 7 bases agree with TRBD2. The ends lost 3 bases at V and 1 base at J; junction bases unmatched: 4. Germline-derived CDR1 and CDR2 are MRHNA and SNTAGT. CDR3 length: 15 residues.

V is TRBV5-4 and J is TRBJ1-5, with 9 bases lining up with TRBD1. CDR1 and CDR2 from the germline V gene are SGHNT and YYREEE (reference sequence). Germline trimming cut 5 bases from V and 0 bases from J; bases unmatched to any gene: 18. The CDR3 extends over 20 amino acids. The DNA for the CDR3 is TGTGCCAGCAGTTGCGAGCTTCGGGACAGGGCGACTTATAGCAATCAGCCCCAGCATTTT. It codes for CASSCELRDRATYSNQPQHF.

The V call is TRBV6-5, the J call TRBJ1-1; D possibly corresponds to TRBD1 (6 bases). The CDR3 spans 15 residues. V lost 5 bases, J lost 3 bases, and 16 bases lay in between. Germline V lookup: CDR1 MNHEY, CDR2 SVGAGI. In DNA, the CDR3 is TGTGCCAGCAGTACCCCACGGGGGGCGGACACTGAAGCTTTCTTT. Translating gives CASSTPRGADTEAFF.

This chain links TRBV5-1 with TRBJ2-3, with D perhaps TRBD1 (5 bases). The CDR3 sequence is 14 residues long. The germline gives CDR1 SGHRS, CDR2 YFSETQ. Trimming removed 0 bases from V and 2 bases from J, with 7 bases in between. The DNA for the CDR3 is TGCGCCAGCAGCTTGGAGGGGTACACAGATACGCAGTATTTT. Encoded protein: CASSLEGYTDTQYF.

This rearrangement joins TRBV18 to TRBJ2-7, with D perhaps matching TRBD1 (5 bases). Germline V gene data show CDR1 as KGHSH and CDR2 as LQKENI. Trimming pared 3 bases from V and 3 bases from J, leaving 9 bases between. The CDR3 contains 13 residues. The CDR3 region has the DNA TGTGCCAGCTCACCGCAGGGTTACTACGAGCAGTACTTC. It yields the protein CASSPQGYYEQYF.